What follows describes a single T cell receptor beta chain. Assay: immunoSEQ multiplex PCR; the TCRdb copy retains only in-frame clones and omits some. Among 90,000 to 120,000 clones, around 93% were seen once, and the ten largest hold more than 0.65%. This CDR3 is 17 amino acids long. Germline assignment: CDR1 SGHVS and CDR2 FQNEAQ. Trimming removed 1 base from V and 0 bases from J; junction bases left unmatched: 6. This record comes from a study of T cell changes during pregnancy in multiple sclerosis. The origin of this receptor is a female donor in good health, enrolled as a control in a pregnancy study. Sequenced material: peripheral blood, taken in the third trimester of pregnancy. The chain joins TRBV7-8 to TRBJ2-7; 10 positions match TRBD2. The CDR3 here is CASSLEGLAAFSYEQYF. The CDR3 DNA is TGTGCCAGCAGCTTAGAAGGACTAGCGGCGTTCTCCTACGAGCAGTACTTC. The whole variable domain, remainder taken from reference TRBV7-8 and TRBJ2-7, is GAGVSQSPRYKVAKRGQDVALRCDPISGHVSLFWYQQALGQGPEFLTYFQNEAQLDKSGLPSDRFFAERPEGSVSTLKIQRTQQEDSAVYLCASSLEGLAAFSYEQYFGPGTRLTVT.